This entry is about one TCR beta chain. Original analysis: Nucleated cell counts were estimated from reference gene primer amplification. The table came from immunoSEQ multiplex PCR; TCRdb's copy has only in-frame clones and leaves some out. V and J calls and clone size come straight from that table; D and trimming were deduced from the DNA. The data show approximately 90,000 clones, with 75% to 85% seen just once and roughly 21% held by the top ten. CDR1 KGHSH and CDR2 LQKENI come from the germline V gene. J gave up 6 bases and V 3 bases, and 6 bases lay outside the gene matches. CDR3 length: 15 amino acids. The data were taken from a study of blood T cell repertoires in COVID-19. About the study: The study drew acute and convalescent COVID-19 samples from the United States, Italy and Spain. Sample material is recorded as cDNA or gDNA derived from T cells, B-cell-depleted T cells, or PBMCs.

The sequence derives from an elderly woman with acute or convalescent COVID-19. The sample comprised peripheral blood. The V gene is TRBV18, the J gene TRBJ2-1; 9 positions match TRBD2. CDR3 protein: CASSPLAGKANEQFF. CDR3 DNA sequence: TGTGCCAGCTCACCCCTAGCGGGAAAAGCCAATGAGCAGTTCTTC.